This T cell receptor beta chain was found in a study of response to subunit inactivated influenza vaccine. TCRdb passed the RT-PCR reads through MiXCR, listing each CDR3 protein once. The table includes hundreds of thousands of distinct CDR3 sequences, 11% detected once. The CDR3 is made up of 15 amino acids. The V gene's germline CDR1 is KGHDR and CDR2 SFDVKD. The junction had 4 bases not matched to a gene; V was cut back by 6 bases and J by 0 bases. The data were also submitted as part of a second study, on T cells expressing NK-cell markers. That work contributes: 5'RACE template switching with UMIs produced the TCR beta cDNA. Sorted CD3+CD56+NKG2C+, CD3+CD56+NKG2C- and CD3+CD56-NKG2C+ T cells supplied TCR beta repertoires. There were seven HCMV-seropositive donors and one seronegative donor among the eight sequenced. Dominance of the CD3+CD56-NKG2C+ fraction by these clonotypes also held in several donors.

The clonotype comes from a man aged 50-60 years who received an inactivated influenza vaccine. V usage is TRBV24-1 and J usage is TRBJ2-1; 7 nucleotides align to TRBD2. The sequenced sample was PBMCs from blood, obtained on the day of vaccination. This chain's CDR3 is CATSKAGRSYNEQFF. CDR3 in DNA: TGTGCCACCAGTAAAGCGGGGCGCTCCTACAATGAGCAGTTCTTC.